The clone carrying this T cell receptor (beta chain) was observed a handful of times. Its antigen remains unknown. This CDR3 contains 13 residues. V lost 6 bases and J lost 8, with 14 bases in between. This record comes from a study of T-cell reconstitution after alpha-beta-depleted transplantation in children. Overall study results and limits: Alpha-beta T cells about two months after transplant reportedly derived from several hundred expanded graft clones. After one year, T-cell counts and TCRbeta diversity mostly came from new T cells.

Preparation of the TCRbeta library was carried out with unique molecular identifiers. Using its own MiXCR run on the PCR reads, TCRdb lists one record per CDR3 protein. The repertoire has around 800,000 distinct CDR3 sequences, around 15% of them found once; the top ten carry approximately 5%. The sample in question was PBMCs, mostly from graft donor cells, obtained 360 days after TCRalphabeta/CD19-depleted stem cell transplant. This rearrangement joins TRBV12-3 or TRBV12-4 to TRBJ1-5; the D gene is possibly TRBD1 (6 bases). The receptor's source is a male patient younger than 18 who had a stem cell transplant for acute lymphoblastic leukemia, so the T cells may come from the graft donor. The CDR3 sequence is CASSTQGYEPQHF. The CDR3 DNA sequence: TGTGCCAGCAGCACACAGGGTTATGAGCCCCAGCATTTT.